A single sample is the source of the 17 T cell receptor beta chains below, sequenced in a study of STAT3 mutations in large granular lymphocyte leukemia. Study results and limitations: Every T-cell large granular lymphocyte leukemia patient had at least one immunodominant TCR beta clonotype.

Their recognized antigens are unknown. Assay used: immunoSEQ multiplex PCR; TCRdb lists only in-frame clones, some missing. Among some 30,000 clones listed, around 86% were seen once. Material: peripheral blood mononuclear cells. Receptors originate from a man aged 60 to 75 with T-cell large granular lymphocyte leukemia. Some clones in this sample may be carry-over from other donors' samples.

In its sample, this clone was seen a few times. The chain carries TRBV5-1 and TRBJ2-7; possibly TRBD1 or TRBD2 for D (5 bases each). This CDR3 is built from 12 residues. Germline values: CDR1 SGHRS, CDR2 YFSETQ. Trimming took off 4 bases at V and 2 bases at J, with 7 bases between the two ends. The CDR3, as DNA: TGCGCCAGCAGCCAGGGAGCCTACGAGCAGTACTTC. This translates into CASSQGAYEQYF.

V usage is TRBV29-1 and J usage is TRBJ2-3; D gene unclear. The CDR3 extends over 12 amino acids. Germline V lookup: CDR1 SQVTM, CDR2 ANQGSEA. With 3 bases removed from V and 4 bases from J, the gap between germline ends came to 8 bases. CDR3 loop: CSVDGGPDTQYF. In DNA, the CDR3 is TGCAGCGTTGACGGCGGACCAGATACGCAGTATTTT.

The chain recombines TRBV4-3 with TRBJ2-7; D is possibly TRBD2 (7 bases). The V end was cut by 1 base, the J end by 5 bases, with 15 bases between. Germline V lookup: CDR1 LGHNA, CDR2 YSLEER. The CDR3 spans 15 residues. Here the CDR3 reads CASSQVGGDGNEQYF. DNA for the CDR3: TGCGCCAGCAGCCAAGTAGGGGGGGACGGAAACGAGCAGTACTTC.

The chain has TRBV29-1 and TRBJ2-4; a possible D gene is TRBD1 (5 bases). V lost 7 bases and J 9 bases, leaving 16 bases between the germline ends. Germline V gene data show CDR1 as SQVTM and CDR2 as ANQGSEA. CDR3 length: 12 amino acids. CDR3 in DNA: TGCAGCGGCGACCAGGGTTCGGGCATTCAGTACTTC. Translating it yields CSGDQGSGIQYF.

The rearrangement joins TRBV30 to TRBJ2-6; perhaps TRBD1 as D (5 bases). The length of the CDR3 is 14 residues. Looked up from germline, CDR1 is GTSNPN and CDR2 is SVGIG (reference sequence). Trimming shortened V by 4 bases and J by 4 bases, and 11 bases separated the two germline ends. CDR3 protein: CAWTLTGGANVLTF. The CDR3 DNA reads TGTGCCTGGACCCTTACAGGAGGGGCCAACGTCCTGACTTTC.

The V gene is TRBV18, the J gene TRBJ2-7, with a tentative D call TRBD1 (5 bases). The CDR3 totals 17 residues. Germline CDR1 KGHSH, CDR2 LQKENI. The V and J ends lost 3 bases and 2 bases respectively, with 20 bases between them. In DNA form, the CDR3 reads TGTGCCAGCTCACCGGGCCCAAGGGGCAGGCCCGCCTACGAGCAGTACTTC. Its protein is CASSPGPRGRPAYEQYF. The full variable domain, its missing parts supplied by reference TRBV18 and TRBJ2-7, is NAGVMQNPRHLVRRRGQEARLRCSPMKGHSHVYWYRQLPEEGLKFMVYLQKENIIDESGMPKERFSAEFPKEGPSILRIQQVVRGDSAAYFCASSPGPRGRPAYEQYFGPGTRLTVT.

J is TRBJ1-6 and V is TRBV9; a possible D gene is TRBD1 (5 bases). V gave up 0 bases and J gave up 14 bases, with 18 bases separating them. CDR1 and CDR2 (germline): SGDLS, YYNGEE. This CDR3 region has 15 residues. CDR3 in DNA: TGTGCCAGCAGCGTAGATTCAGGGAGGAGGGAAGCCCTCCACTTT. Its translation is CASSVDSGRREALHF. Variable domain in full (rest from reference TRBV9 and TRBJ1-6): DSGVTQTPKHLITATGQRVTLRCSPRSGDLSVYWYQQSLDQGLQFLIQYYNGEERAKGNILERFSAQQFPDLHSELNLSSLELGDSALYFCASSVDSGRREALHFGNGTRLTVT.

The DNA of the CDR3 is TGCGCCAGCAGCTTGGCACCACTAGCGGGTACCTCCTACGAGCAGTACTTC. Encoded protein: CASSLAPLAGTSYEQYF. The V gene is TRBV5-1, the J gene TRBJ2-7, with 9 bases lining up with TRBD2. In germline, CDR1 is SGHRS, CDR2 YFSETQ. The CDR3 consists of 17 residues. The J segment lost 0 bases and the V segment lost 0 bases, leaving 7 bases of the junction unmatched.

V usage is TRBV18 and J usage is TRBJ2-5; unclear D gene. CDR1 and CDR2 from the germline V gene are KGHSH and LQKENI. The V end lost 0 bases, the J end lost 3 bases, and 5 bases lay between the germline ends. The CDR3 has 13 residues. CDR3 DNA sequence: TGTGCCAGCTCACCACCCCCCAAAGAGACCCAGTACTTC. Protein product: CASSPPPKETQYF.

The rearrangement uses TRBV14 and TRBJ2-1; tentatively, D is TRBD1 or TRBD2 (5 bases each). V was trimmed by 2 bases and J by 5 bases, leaving 13 bases between them. This CDR3 region has 15 residues. Germline assignment: CDR1 SGHDN and CDR2 FVKESK. The CDR3 DNA sequence: TGTGCCAGCAGCCAATCACACGGGACCGACAATGAGCAGTTCTTC. Translating gives CASSQSHGTDNEQFF.

The chain carries TRBV4-2 and TRBJ2-1; possibly TRBD2 for D (5 bases). The CDR3 extends over 12 amino acids. Trimming stripped 0 bases from V and 9 bases from J, with 6 bases between. Germline V gene sequence: CDR1 LGHNA, CDR2 YNFKEQ. CDR3 nucleotides: TGTGCCAGCAGCCAAGAGGGGAGTGAGCAGTTCTTC. Amino acids: CASSQEGSEQFF.

This clone came up once. V and J are TRBV7-2 and TRBJ1-2, with a weak D call TRBD1 (5 bases). V lost 1 base to trimming and J lost 2 bases, with 8 bases between them. Looked up from germline, CDR1 is SGHTA and CDR2 is FQGNSA. The CDR3 has 14 residues. The CDR3 reads CASSLGQLNYGYTF. The CDR3 DNA sequence: TGTGCCAGCAGCTTAGGACAGTTAAACTATGGCTACACCTTC.

The V and J genes are TRBV18 and TRBJ2-6, with 7 nucleotides matching TRBD1. CDR1 and CDR2 (germline): KGHSH, LQKENI. The CDR3 has 16 residues. V trimming: 3 bases; J trimming: 4 bases; junction bases outside the gene matches: 6. The CDR3 DNA reads TGTGCCAGCTCACCCAGTACAGGGGCCGGGGCCAACGTCCTGACTTTC. Amino acids: CASSPSTGAGANVLTF.

This chain connects TRBV30 to TRBJ1-1; tentatively, D is TRBD1 (5 bases). The V and J ends lost 2 bases and 3 bases respectively, with 13 bases between them. This CDR3 is built from 14 residues. The germline gives CDR1 GTSNPN, CDR2 SVGIG (reference sequence). The CDR3 DNA reads TGTGCCTGGAGTCCCTGGTCAGGGCACACTGAAGCTTTCTTT. Its translation is CAWSPWSGHTEAFF. Complete variable domain (other parts from reference TRBV30 and TRBJ1-1): SQTIHQWPATLVQPVGSPLSLECTVEGTSNPNLYWYRQAAGRGLQLLFYSVGIGQISSEVPQNLSASRPQDRQFILSSKKLLLSDSGFYLCAWSPWSGHTEAFFGQGTRLTVV.

This clone was observed a single time. The chain joins TRBV7-2 to TRBJ2-7; 9 nucleotides line up with TRBD2. There are 14 residues in the CDR3. CDR1 is SGHTA, CDR2 FQGNSA, per germline. J was trimmed by 6 bases and V by 5 bases; bases with no gene match: 8. CDR3 sequence (DNA): TGTGCCAGCAGCCTTAGCGGGAGTGGGGTCGAGCAGTACTTC. Encoded protein: CASSLSGSGVEQYF.

In DNA, the CDR3 is TGTGCCACCAGCAGAGACGTCGGGGGGAGGGGCACTGAAGCTTTCTTT. Translation gives CATSRDVGGRGTEAFF. The chain joins TRBV15 to TRBJ1-1; perhaps TRBD1 as D (5 bases). V was trimmed by 0 bases and J by 4 bases, leaving 15 bases between them. In germline, CDR1 is LNHNV, CDR2 YYDKDF (reference sequence). The CDR3 is 16 residues long.

The sample holds a few counts of this clone. The rearrangement links TRBV4-1 to TRBJ2-7; 10 bases fit TRBD2. The CDR3 sequence is 17 residues long. Trimming cost V 0 bases and J 4 bases; bases outside gene matches: 9. Germline values: CDR1 MGHRA, CDR2 YSYEKL. The CDR3 is CASSQDGLAGVSYEQYF. CDR3 sequence (DNA): TGCGCCAGCAGCCAAGATGGGCTAGCGGGAGTATCGTACGAGCAGTACTTC.